Described below is a single T cell receptor beta chain sequence and its context. The antigen remains undetermined. The data were taken from a study of cytomegalovirus exposure and HLA in healthy donors. Study overall: As released early, the data held some 85 million unique TCRs from HLA-typed donors. Whole-study findings and limits: Some public TCRs appeared in many individuals, while most sequences were rare.

The length of the CDR3 is 17 residues. The germline V gene encodes CDR1 LGHNT and CDR2 FRNRAP. The ends lost 3 bases at V and 3 bases at J; junction bases unmatched: 7. The PCR made use of 60 Vbeta and 13 Jbeta primers. Method: immunoSEQ multiplex PCR; TCRdb's copy keeps in-frame clones and lacks some. The repertoire consists of about 160,000 clones, with 70% to 85% occurring once and the leading ten covering roughly 3.5%. The chain couples TRBV12-5 to TRBJ2-2, with TRBD1 identical over 10 bases. Sequencing was carried out using PBMCs. The origin of this receptor is a young man in good health and CMV-seropositive. CDR3 DNA: TGTGCTAGTGGTTTAACTACCGGGACAGGGGACACCGGGGAGCTGTTTTTT. This sequence encodes CASGLTTGTGDTGELFF.